A single sample is the source of the 3 T cell receptor beta chains below, sequenced in a study of blood T cell repertoires in COVID-19. The protocol was immunoSEQ multiplex PCR, while the TCRdb copy is restricted to in-frame clones and leaves out a portion. The sample includes approximately 250,000 clones, more than 75% of them seen just once. The sequenced sample was peripheral blood. The receptors were sampled from a woman aged 55-70 years with COVID-19, enrolled during active disease.

V and J are TRBV6-2 or TRBV6-3 and TRBJ2-1, with D perhaps TRBD2 (6 bases). The V and J ends lost 5 bases and 10 bases respectively, with 9 bases between them. CDR3 length: 11 amino acids. The germline V gene encodes CDR1 MNHEY and CDR2 SVGEGT. The CDR3 loop is CASSLGGEQFF. The CDR3 bases are TGTGCCAGCAGTCTGGGGGGAGAGCAGTTCTTC.

Here the CDR3 reads CASSYSNPHSYGYTF. As DNA, the CDR3 is TGTGCCAGCAGTTACTCGAATCCGCATAGCTATGGCTACACCTTC. The chain uses TRBV6-5 and TRBJ1-2; D gene uncertain. The CDR3 is made up of 15 amino acids. The V end was cut by 0 bases, the J end by 4 bases, with 12 bases between. Per germline, CDR1 MNHEY and CDR2 SVGAGI.

J is TRBJ1-4 and V is TRBV5-1; 7 bases are shared with TRBD1. Germline CDR1 SGHRS, CDR2 YFSETQ. The V gene end was trimmed by 5 bases and the J gene end by 5 bases; junction bases not matched to a gene: 9. The length of the CDR3 is 15 residues. The CDR3 coding sequence is TGCGCCAGCAGTCCAGGGACAGTAGAAAATGAAAAACTGTTTTTT. Protein sequence: CASSPGTVENEKLFF. Combining the CDR3 with reference TRBV5-1 and TRBJ1-4 gives the whole variable domain KAGVTQTPRYLIKTRGQQVTLSCSPISGHRSVSWYQQTPGQGLQFLFEYFSETQRNKGNFPGRFSGRQFSNSRSEMNVSTLELGDSALYLCASSPGTVENEKLFFGSGTQLSVL.